These 14 T cell receptor beta chains were all obtained from the same sample, sequenced in a study of glioma-infiltrating T cells after dendritic cell vaccination. As for time point: after dendritic cell vaccination, including at tumor progression/relapse. Sequencing was performed with immunoSEQ multiplex PCR; in TCRdb, only in-frame clones are kept and a portion is missing. The sample shows approximately 50,000 clones, around 85% of them seen only once. Sequencing used blood, obtained after dendritic cell vaccination. The receptors were gathered from a human donor with glioblastoma.

V usage is TRBV5-1 and J usage is TRBJ2-4, with TRBD1 identical over 10 bases. The CDR3 sequence is 14 residues long. V shed 0 bases and J 10 bases; nucleotides not matched to a gene: 4. Germline V gene lookup returns CDR1 SGHRS and CDR2 YFSETQ. The CDR3 region is CASSLERGQGIQYF. CDR3 sequence (DNA): TGCGCCAGCAGCTTGGAACGGGGACAGGGGATTCAGTACTTC.

The CDR3 DNA is TGTGCCATCAGTGGGGGACTTCTCGGCGGGACCGGGGAGCTGTTTTTT. It is translated as CAISGGLLGGTGELFF. This chain joins TRBV10-3 and TRBJ2-2; D possibly corresponds to TRBD2 (6 bases). CDR1 is ENHRY, CDR2 SYGVKD, per germline. The V and J ends lost 4 bases and 5 bases respectively, with 17 bases between them. This CDR3 contains 16 residues.

The V and J genes are TRBV7-2 and TRBJ1-5, with 9 positions matching TRBD1. V was clipped by 5 bases and J by 7 bases; unmatched bases: 3. Germline V gene lookup returns CDR1 SGHTA and CDR2 FQGNSA. This CDR3 spans 13 amino acids. This CDR3 reads CASSTGGRQPQHF. The CDR3 nucleotides read TGTGCCAGCAGCACAGGGGGCAGGCAGCCCCAGCATTTT.

The chain is built from TRBV5-1 and TRBJ2-3; 8 nucleotides match TRBD2. Germline loops: CDR1 SGHRS, CDR2 YFSETQ. The CDR3 contains 17 residues. J gave up 4 bases and V 4 bases, and 14 bases lay outside the gene matches. Here the CDR3 reads CASSQIAGGDPADTQYF. The CDR3 DNA is TGCGCCAGCAGCCAGATTGCGGGGGGTGATCCTGCAGATACGCAGTATTTT.

This sequence joins TRBV29-1 and TRBJ2-2; D is perhaps TRBD1 (6 bases). The CDR3 contains 13 residues. The germline V gene has CDR1 SQVTM and CDR2 ANQGSEA. Trimming shortened V by 5 bases and J by 7 bases, and 14 bases separated the two germline ends. CDR3 DNA sequence: TGCAGCGTTAAACAGGGTGGAAACGGGGAGCTGTTTTTT. This translates into CSVKQGGNGELFF.

Written as DNA, the CDR3 is TGTGCCAGCAGCTTACCTTCGGGGTCCTCCTACAATGAGCAGTTCTTC. Translation: CASSLPSGSSYNEQFF. The V call is TRBV7-6, the J call TRBJ2-1, with D tentatively TRBD2 (5 bases). Germline CDR1 SGHVS, CDR2 FNYEAQ. This CDR3 has 16 residues. Trimming removed 2 bases at V and 0 bases at J, with 11 bases between.

The rearrangement joins TRBV4-1 to TRBJ1-5; the D gene is possibly TRBD1 (6 bases). Germline V gene lookup returns CDR1 MGHRA and CDR2 YSYEKL. The V and J ends lost 1 base and 3 bases respectively, with 10 bases between them. This CDR3 has 15 residues. In nucleotides, the CDR3 is TGCGCCAGCAGCCAAGGTAGACAGGCCAATCAGCCCCAGCATTTT. Protein sequence: CASSQGRQANQPQHF.

The V call is TRBV7-9, the J call TRBJ2-3; TRBD2 is a possible D gene (7 bases). Trimming took off 0 bases at V and 4 bases at J, with 11 bases between the two ends. Germline CDR1 is SEHNR and CDR2 is FQNEAQ (reference sequence). The CDR3 runs to 15 residues. Here the CDR3 DNA reads TGTGCCAGCAGCTTAGCGGGGGGGCCTGCAGATACGCAGTATTTT. Translating gives CASSLAGGPADTQYF.

This clone appeared a few times. The sample has other DNA sequences that encode this CDR3 too. V is TRBV6-5 and J is TRBJ1-5; D is perhaps TRBD1 (6 bases). The CDR3 sequence is 13 residues long. Germline V CDR1 and CDR2: MNHEY, SVGAGI. Trimming stripped 6 bases from V and 4 bases from J, with 10 bases between. The DNA for the CDR3 is TGTGCCAGCAGCGGACAGCAAAATCAGCCCCAGCATTTT. It yields the protein CASSGQQNQPQHF.

This chain connects TRBV15 to TRBJ1-4, with D maybe TRBD1 (6 bases). The germline V gene has CDR1 LNHNV and CDR2 YYDKDF (reference sequence). The CDR3 loop spans 19 amino acids. V shed 4 bases and J shed 0 bases, with 21 bases lying between them. The CDR3 DNA follows: TGTGCCACCAGCACGCCGGACAGCCAGTTCACAGCAACTAATGAAAAACTGTTTTTT. This encodes CATSTPDSQFTATNEKLFF.

The V gene is TRBV4-2, the J gene TRBJ1-5; tentatively, D is TRBD1 (6 bases). Germline CDR1 and CDR2: LGHNA and YNFKEQ. The CDR3 is 15 residues long. V was shortened by 1 base and J by 2 bases, with 9 bases between the two germline ends. As DNA, the CDR3 is TGTGCCAGCAGCCAAGTGGCAGGGGGCAATCAGCCCCAGCATTTT. This encodes CASSQVAGGNQPQHF.

This chain joins TRBV7-9 and TRBJ2-7; TRBD2 matches at 11 bases. Trimming took 5 bases from V and 6 from J; bases not matched to a gene: 9. Looked up from germline, CDR1 is SEHNR and CDR2 is FQNEAQ (reference sequence). CDR3 length: 15 residues. In nucleotides, the CDR3 is TGTGCCAGCAGCCCTGTAGCGGGGGGGCCTCCCGAGCAGTACTTC. Translated: CASSPVAGGPPEQYF. The full variable domain, rest sourced from reference TRBV7-9 and TRBJ2-7, is DTGVSQNPRHKITKRGQNVTFRCDPISEHNRLYWYRQTLGQGPEFLTYFQNEAQLEKSRLLSDRFSAERPKGSFSTLEIQRTEQGDSAMYLCASSPVAGGPPEQYFGPGTRLTVT.

The chain recombines TRBV11-3 with TRBJ2-2, with a weak D call TRBD2 (6 bases). V dropped 1 base and J dropped 4 bases, with 10 bases sitting between them. The CDR3 is made up of 15 amino acids. The germline gives CDR1 SGHNT, CDR2 YENEEA. The CDR3 loop is CASSLASVPTGELFF. The CDR3 DNA follows: TGTGCCAGCAGCTTAGCTAGCGTACCCACCGGGGAGCTGTTTTTT.

CDR3 sequence: CASSPSEGSLNTEAFF. The CDR3 DNA follows: TGTGCCAGCTCACCATCCGAGGGCAGTTTGAACACTGAAGCTTTCTTT. The chain has TRBV18 and TRBJ1-1; no definite D call. Per the germline V gene, CDR1 is KGHSH and CDR2 is LQKENI. V was pared by 2 bases and J by 0 bases, with 13 bases between. The CDR3 covers 16 residues.